The 29 T cell receptor beta chains listed next were all sequenced from one sample in a study of neoadjuvant anti-PD-1 for oral cavity cancer. The repertoire was sequenced with immunoSEQ multiplex PCR; TCRdb's copy has only in-frame clones and lacks some. The sample shows 23,000 or so clones, roughly 29% of them seen only once. The time point was: after neoadjuvant nivolumab, at surgical resection. The sample consisted of tumor tissue, taken after nivolumab (anti-PD-1) treatment. Receptors were obtained from a person between 40 and 80 years old with oral cavity squamous cell carcinoma.

This clone was seen only once. This chain links TRBV1 with TRBJ1-5. TRBV1 is assigned pseudogene status. This CDR3 comprises 15 residues. The CDR3 region is CTSSHLGYSNQPQHF. In DNA, the CDR3 is TGCACCAGCAGCCATTTGGGGTATAGCAATCAGCCCCAGCATTTT.

The chain employs TRBV19 and TRBJ1-5; D gene ambiguous. The CDR3 loop spans 21 amino acids. Trimming left V 5 bases short and J 2 bases short, with 31 bases between. Germline CDR1 is LNHDA and CDR2 is SQIVND (reference sequence). The CDR3 region is CASSRGPLGTTKATGNQPQHF. The CDR3 bases are TGTGCCAGTAGTCGAGGTCCCCTGGGAACGACTAAAGCTACTGGCAATCAGCCCCAGCATTTT.

This clone occurred a few times. This sample includes further DNA sequences coding for the same CDR3. The chain uses TRBV7-9 and TRBJ2-7; D is perhaps TRBD2 (6 bases). The CDR3 spans 14 residues. The V end lost 1 base, the J end lost 1 base, and 8 bases lay between the germline ends. From germline, CDR1 is SEHNR and CDR2 FQNEAQ (reference sequence). The DNA for the CDR3 is TGTGCCAGCAGCTTAGTGGGGGGTTCCTACGAGCAGTACTTC. It is translated as CASSLVGGSYEQYF.

V usage is TRBV5-1 and J usage is TRBJ1-6; the match to TRBD1 covers 9 bases. With V trimmed by 6 bases and J by 9 bases, 4 bases remained unmatched. Germline V gene sequence: CDR1 SGHRS, CDR2 YFSETQ. CDR3 size: 13 residues. The CDR3 bases are TGCGCCAGCATGGGGGACAGGGCTTCACCCCTCCACTTT. The encoded protein is CASMGDRASPLHF.

Sample share makes this clone medium-sized. The CDR3 DNA is TGTGCCTGGACTAGCGGGGGGTACACCGGGGAGCTGTTTTTT. This codes for CAWTSGGYTGELFF. This chain joins TRBV30 and TRBJ2-2; 11 bases match TRBD2. The CDR3 contains 14 residues. Per the germline V gene, CDR1 is GTSNPN and CDR2 is SVGIG (reference sequence). Trimming cost V 4 bases and J 3 bases; bases outside gene matches: 1.

The V gene is TRBV4-1, the J gene TRBJ1-6; D may be TRBD1 (5 bases). With 1 base removed from V and 13 bases from J, the gap between germline ends came to 17 bases. The CDR3 sequence is 15 residues long. The germline CDR1 and CDR2 sequences are MGHRA and YSYEKL. As DNA, the CDR3 is TGCGCCAGCAGCCAAGCCCCCAGGGCCCCAGGCCCCCTCCACTTT. This sequence encodes CASSQAPRAPGPLHF.

This rearrangement joins TRBV5-1 to TRBJ2-7; 9 bases match TRBD1. Germline loops: CDR1 SGHRS, CDR2 YFSETQ. V shed 5 bases and J 4 bases; nucleotides not matched to a gene: 4. The CDR3 has 13 amino acids. Here the CDR3 reads CASRPGQGYEQYF. As DNA, the CDR3 is TGCGCCAGCAGGCCGGGACAGGGTTACGAGCAGTACTTC.

This clone was detected ten times or more. This chain joins TRBV23-1 and TRBJ2-5, with D perhaps matching TRBD1 (5 bases). Being an ORF, TRBV23-1 has a function that is uncertain. V shed 7 bases and J shed 0 bases, with 9 bases lying between them. The CDR3 is 13 amino acids. The CDR3 region has the DNA TGCGCCAGCACCCAGACAGACCAAGAGACCCAGTACTTC. It codes for CASTQTDQETQYF.

This clone has a handful of counts. This chain connects TRBV2 to TRBJ1-1; TRBD1 matches at 7 bases. V dropped 5 bases and J dropped 1; count of bases not matched to a gene: 7. This CDR3 has 15 residues. From germline, CDR1 is SNHLY and CDR2 FYNNEI. The CDR3 nucleotides read TGTGCCAGCAGTCGAAGTGGGACAGAGAACACTGAAGCTTTCTTT. This sequence encodes CASSRSGTENTEAFF.

The chain joins TRBV5-6 to TRBJ2-1; D possibly corresponds to TRBD1 (5 bases). Germline assignment: CDR1 SGHDT and CDR2 YYEEEE. The CDR3 totals 15 residues. V gave up 4 bases and J gave up 4 bases, with 15 bases separating them. In nucleotides, the CDR3 is TGTGCCAGCAGCCGCCCAGGGCCCTTTTACAATGAGCAGTTCTTC. Protein: CASSRPGPFYNEQFF.

This clone has a handful of counts. The V and J genes are TRBV28 and TRBJ1-2; D possibly corresponds to TRBD1 (5 bases). The CDR3 totals 15 residues. The V gene's germline CDR1 is MDHEN and CDR2 SYDVKM. Trimming took 10 bases from V and 1 from J, leaving 19 bases between them. The CDR3 protein is CATLGGVEGNYGYTF. The DNA for the CDR3 is TGTGCCACCCTCGGGGGGGTTGAGGGTAACTATGGCTACACCTTC.

V usage is TRBV9 and J usage is TRBJ2-1, with 12 bases that match TRBD1. Germline lookup yields CDR1 SGDLS and CDR2 YYNGEE. Trimming at V came to 3 bases and at J to 4 bases, leaving 5 bases not matched to a gene. The CDR3 loop spans 16 amino acids. The CDR3 DNA follows: TGTGCCAGCAGCGGGGGACAGGGGGCAAGGTACAATGAGCAGTTCTTC. Amino acid sequence: CASSGGQGARYNEQFF.

This clone was seen only a few times. V and J are TRBV7-3 and TRBJ2-1; 9 bases agree with TRBD2. The CDR3 is 15 amino acids. The ends lost 2 bases at V and 9 bases at J; junction bases unmatched: 8. Germline CDR1 SGHTA, CDR2 FQGTGA. Here the CDR3 DNA reads TGTGCCAGCAGCTTATCTAGCGGGACGTATGGTGAGCAGTTCTTC. Its translation: CASSLSSGTYGEQFF. The whole variable domain, remainder taken from reference TRBV7-3 and TRBJ2-1, is GAGVSQTPSNKVTEKGKYVELRCDPISGHTALYWYRQSLGQGPEFLIYFQGTGAADDSGLPNDRFFAVRPEGSVSTLKIQRTERGDSAVYLCASSLSSGTYGEQFFGPGTRLTVL.

This clone has at least ten counts. The chain employs TRBV4-2 and TRBJ1-2, with 7 bases lining up with TRBD1. Losses at the gene ends were 0 bases for V and 6 bases for J; bases not matched to a gene: 10. The CDR3 sequence is 16 residues long. Germline V gives CDR1 LGHNA, CDR2 YNFKEQ. CDR3 bases: TGTGCCAGCAGCCAAGATCTCGGCTTACAGGGGAATGGCTACACCTTC. Its translation: CASSQDLGLQGNGYTF.

This clone was counted between two and nine times. The chain combines TRBV10-3 with TRBJ1-2; TRBD1 is a possible D gene (6 bases). This CDR3 is 15 amino acids long. Trimming left V 0 bases short and J 7 bases short, with 15 bases between. CDR1 ENHRY and CDR2 SYGVKD come from the germline V gene. This CDR3 is CAISESIRQASGYTF. CDR3 DNA: TGTGCCATCAGTGAGTCGATTCGACAGGCCAGTGGCTACACCTTC.

The gene calls are TRBV4-1 and TRBJ1-2; D is perhaps TRBD1 (5 bases). The CDR3 sequence is 18 residues long. The V gene's germline CDR1 is MGHRA and CDR2 YSYEKL. V was shortened by 1 base and J by 0 bases, with 18 bases between the two germline ends. CDR3 nucleotide sequence: TGCGCCAGCAGCCAAGTAGGCGGGCGGGGGGAAGCTAACTATGGCTACACCTTC. This translates into CASSQVGGRGEANYGYTF.

A few counts support this clone. The rearrangement links TRBV30 to TRBJ2-7; D may match TRBD1 or TRBD2 (6 bases each). The CDR3 extends over 12 amino acids. V was cut by 3 bases and J by 5 bases, with 11 bases left in between. Germline V lookup: CDR1 GTSNPN, CDR2 SVGIG (reference sequence). CDR3 sequence: CAWSTGTDEQYF. The CDR3 bases are TGTGCCTGGAGCACAGGGACTGACGAGCAGTACTTC.

This clone was detected many times. The chain has TRBV7-3 and TRBJ2-3; 9 bases match TRBD2. Looked up from germline, CDR1 is SGHTA and CDR2 is FQGTGA. The CDR3 has 12 residues. Unmatched junction bases numbered 1, after V lost 8 bases and J lost 4 bases. In DNA, the CDR3 is TGTGCCAGCGGGACTAGCCCAGATACGCAGTATTTT. Amino acids: CASGTSPDTQYF.

This clone was recorded once. The chain links TRBV10-3 to TRBJ2-6; D is unresolved. The germline V gene has CDR1 ENHRY and CDR2 SYGVKD. With 2 bases removed from V and 3 bases from J, the gap between germline ends came to 5 bases. This CDR3 is built from 14 residues. This CDR3 is CAISEGFGANVLTF. The DNA for the CDR3 is TGTGCCATCAGTGAGGGGTTTGGGGCCAACGTCCTGACTTTC.

The CDR3 coding sequence is TGTGCCAGCAGCTTCGACAGGGGGCGCGAGCAGTACTTC. This codes for CASSFDRGREQYF. The chain recombines TRBV7-2 with TRBJ2-7; 10 nucleotides agree with TRBD1. CDR3 length: 13 amino acids. V lost 3 bases to trimming and J lost 6 bases; unmatched junction nucleotides: 2. The germline V gene has CDR1 SGHTA and CDR2 FQGNSA.

The chain combines TRBV29-1 with TRBJ2-1; TRBD2 agrees at 11 bases. Trimming took 4 bases from V and 4 from J; bases not matched to a gene: 6. Germline loops: CDR1 SQVTM, CDR2 ANQGSEA. The CDR3 is made up of 15 amino acids. This CDR3 reads CSVVAGGSLYNEQFF. The CDR3 nucleotides are TGCAGCGTTGTAGCGGGAGGGTCCCTTTACAATGAGCAGTTCTTC.

At least ten counts were recorded for this clone. This chain joins TRBV6-1 and TRBJ1-5; D remains ambiguous. CDR1 MNHNS and CDR2 SASEGT come from the germline V gene. This CDR3 region has 15 residues. V lost 7 bases to trimming and J lost 0 bases, with 13 bases between them. DNA of the CDR3: TGTGCCAGCATCGTGAGTTCAGATAGCAATCAGCCCCAGCATTTT. This codes for CASIVSSDSNQPQHF.

In this sample, this clone turned up many times. The gene calls are TRBV20-1 and TRBJ2-7; unclear D gene. Germline V gene lookup returns CDR1 DFQATT and CDR2 SNEGSKA (reference sequence). This CDR3 is 11 amino acids long. With 6 bases removed from V and 4 bases from J, the gap between germline ends came to 10 bases. Here the CDR3 DNA reads TGCAGTGCCTCCCTTACGTACGAGCAGTACTTC. It codes for CSASLTYEQYF.

The V and J genes are TRBV7-9 and TRBJ1-2, with D unclear. V was shortened by 5 bases and J by 4 bases, with 8 bases between the two germline ends. Germline V CDR1 and CDR2: SEHNR, FQNEAQ (reference sequence). The CDR3 consists of 12 residues. CDR3 coding DNA: TGTGCCAGCAGCGCCAGCGGCTATGGCTACACCTTC. Encoded protein: CASSASGYGYTF.

The V and J genes are TRBV6-5 and TRBJ2-7; tentatively, D is TRBD1 (6 bases). The CDR3 is made up of 16 amino acids. The germline V gene encodes CDR1 MNHEY and CDR2 SVGAGI. Trimming pared 0 bases from V and 2 bases from J, leaving 14 bases between. CDR3 nucleotides: TGTGCCAGCAGTTACTCGAGGGGGTTACTACCCTACGAGCAGTACTTC. This gives the protein CASSYSRGLLPYEQYF.

This clone was seen many times. The V gene is TRBV27, the J gene TRBJ2-1; 9 bases align to TRBD2. V trimming: 2 bases; J trimming: 10 bases; junction bases outside the gene matches: 9. This CDR3 has 15 amino acids. From germline, CDR1 is MNHEY and CDR2 SMNVEV (reference sequence). CDR3 nucleotides: TGTGCCAGCAGTTTAGGGACTAGCAATTGGGTCGAGCAGTTCTTC. It codes for CASSLGTSNWVEQFF.

This clone was detected a few times. V is TRBV28 and J is TRBJ2-3, with no clear D. This CDR3 has 15 residues. Germline V gene sequence: CDR1 MDHEN, CDR2 SYDVKM. Trimming stripped 4 bases from V and 2 bases from J, with 13 bases between. CDR3 sequence (DNA): TGTGCCAGCAGTTCCCCCCTCGCATACACAGATACGCAGTATTTT. It yields the protein CASSSPLAYTDTQYF.

J is TRBJ1-3 and V is TRBV30; D gene uncertain. This CDR3 is 13 amino acids long. The V end was cut by 2 bases, the J end by 2 bases, with 7 bases between. Germline assignment: CDR1 GTSNPN and CDR2 SVGIG (reference sequence). The CDR3 DNA reads as TGTGCCTGGAGTACGGGAGCTGGAAACACCATATATTTT. Its translation: CAWSTGAGNTIYF.

This clone was detected only a few times. The V call is TRBV6-5, the J call TRBJ1-1; tentatively, D is TRBD1 (5 bases). The CDR3 contains 16 residues. CDR1 and CDR2 from the germline V gene are MNHEY and SVGAGI. Trimming pared 0 bases from V and 6 bases from J, leaving 17 bases between. The CDR3 here is CASSYSITGRNPEAFF. The CDR3 nucleotides read TGTGCCAGCAGTTACTCGATTACAGGCCGTAATCCTGAAGCTTTCTTT.